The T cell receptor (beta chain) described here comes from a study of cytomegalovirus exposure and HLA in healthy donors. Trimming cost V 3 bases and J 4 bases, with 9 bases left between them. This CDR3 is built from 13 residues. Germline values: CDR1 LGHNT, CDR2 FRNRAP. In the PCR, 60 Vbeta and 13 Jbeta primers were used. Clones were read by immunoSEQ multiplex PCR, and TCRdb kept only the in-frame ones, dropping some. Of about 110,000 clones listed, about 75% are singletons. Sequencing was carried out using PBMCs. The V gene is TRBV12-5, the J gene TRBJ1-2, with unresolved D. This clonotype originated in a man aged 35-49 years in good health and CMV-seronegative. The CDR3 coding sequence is TGTGCTAGTGGTTTTGGGCAGACCTATGGCTACACCTTC. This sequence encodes CASGFGQTYGYTF.